The sequence of this TCR beta chain was determined in a study of shared clonotypes between healthy human individuals. Study summary: Per donor, CD8 memory used one plate, CD8 naive used two, CD4 memory used three and CD4 naive used three. Study observations and caveats: The study's rarefaction showed incomplete sorted-subset sequencing despite large depth.

This CDR3 contains 15 residues. Germline loops: CDR1 MDHEN, CDR2 SYDVKM. After removal of 3 bases from V and 12 bases from J, the junction contained 12 bases not matched to a gene. In CD8 memory, CD45RO+ cells were put together with CCR7-negative CD45RA+ TemRA cells. Method: immunoSEQ multiplex PCR; TCRdb's copy keeps in-frame clones and lacks some. The sample carries some 87,000 clones, roughly three quarters recorded once. On this clone: As yet, its antigen is unknown.

This chain uses TRBV28 with TRBJ2-1, with 9 bases that match TRBD2. Sequenced input: memory CD8+ T cells sorted from blood. The sample's subset: CD45RO+ cells pooled with CCR7-negative TemRA cells. The clonotype originates from a man between 25 and 39 years old in good health. The CDR3 protein is CASSFLAGRGDVQFF. CDR3 bases: TGTGCCAGCAGTTTTCTAGCGGGGCGAGGGGATGTGCAGTTCTTC.